Described below is a single T cell receptor (beta chain) sequence and its context. Its antigen is as yet unknown. These data are taken from a study of cytomegalovirus exposure and HLA in healthy donors. It was with 60 Vbeta and 13 Jbeta primers that the PCR ran. This table comes from immunoSEQ multiplex PCR, and its TCRdb copy is limited to in-frame clones, with some not included. The repertoire has over 110,000 clones, roughly two thirds of them found once; the top ten carry over 1%. Findings of the study overall: Presence/absence analyses took donor sequencing depth as roughly uniform. TCR beta chains numbering 164 were designated cytomegalovirus-associated. CMV antigen specificity was confirmed in vitro for a few CMV-associated chains.

The CDR3 runs to 17 residues. Germline V gene data show CDR1 as LNHDA and CDR2 as SQIVND (reference sequence). The J segment lost 7 bases and the V segment lost 5 bases, leaving 12 bases of the junction unmatched. This TCR derives from a woman between 40 and 55 years old in good health and CMV-seronegative. The chain recombines TRBV19 with TRBJ1-6, with 9 bases lining up with TRBD1. Sequenced material: PBMCs. The CDR3 loop is CASSFLRGTGSNSPLHF. The CDR3 DNA reads as TGTGCCAGTAGTTTCCTCCGAGGGACAGGGAGCAATTCACCCCTCCACTTT.